This TCR beta chain is from a study of cytomegalovirus exposure and HLA in healthy donors. Study outcomes and limitations: Cytomegalovirus association was listed for about 170 TCR beta chains. Through in vitro validation, a few CMV-associated chains were shown to be specific for CMV antigens.

The PCR had 60 Vbeta and 13 Jbeta primers. Original handling: Unique TCR beta chains numbered 80 million to 95 million in a later analysis, with approximately 10 million shared. Repertoires were generated with immunoSEQ multiplex PCR, while TCRdb's copy carries only in-frame clones and drops some. The V and J calls and clone size come from that table; D and trimming were worked out from the DNA. This table holds approximately 82,000 clones, roughly 79% found once. This clone was picked up a small number of times. Its antigen is currently unknown. With 2 bases clipped from V and 3 bases from J, the junction kept 3 bases outside the gene matches. This CDR3 contains 15 residues. CDR1 is SGHRS, CDR2 YFSETQ, per germline.

The specimen sequenced was PBMCs. The TCR comes from a man between 35 and 55 years old in good health and CMV-seronegative. This chain uses TRBV5-1 with TRBJ2-1; TRBD1 aligns across 9 bases. In DNA, the CDR3 is TGCGCCAGCAGCTTCGGACAGGGGAACTACAATGAGCAGTTCTTC. It translates to CASSFGQGNYNEQFF.